The clone carrying this T cell receptor (beta chain) was counted a few times. This record belongs to a study of identifying expanded T cells in peripheral blood. The assay was immunoSEQ multiplex PCR, and TCRdb's table has in-frame clones only and misses some. Of about 130,000 clones detected, 75% to 90% appear once; the ten largest clones hold 8% to 9%. The V gene's germline CDR1 is SGDLS and CDR2 YYNGEE. The V end lost 3 bases, the J end lost 4 bases, and 13 bases lay between the germline ends. This CDR3 has 14 amino acids. What was sequenced was blood. This chain uses TRBV9 with TRBJ1-1; no definite D call. The TCR comes from a person aged 18 to 70 in good health. CDR3 region: CASSARVAATEAFF. CDR3 bases: TGTGCCAGCAGCGCCCGAGTGGCTGCCACTGAAGCTTTCTTT.